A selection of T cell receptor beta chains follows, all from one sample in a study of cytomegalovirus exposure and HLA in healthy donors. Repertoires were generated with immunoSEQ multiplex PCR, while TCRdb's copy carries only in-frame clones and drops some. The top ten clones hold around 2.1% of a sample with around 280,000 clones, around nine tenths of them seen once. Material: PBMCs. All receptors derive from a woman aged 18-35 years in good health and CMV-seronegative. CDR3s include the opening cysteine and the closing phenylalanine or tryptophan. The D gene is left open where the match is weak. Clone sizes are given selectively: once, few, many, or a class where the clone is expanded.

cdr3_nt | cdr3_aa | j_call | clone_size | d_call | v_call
TGCGCCAGCAGCCCAGTCAGGGTGGTGAACTATGGCTACACCTTC | CASSPVRVVNYGYTF | TRBJ1-2 | once | - | TRBV4-1
TGTGCCTGGATCCTGGACAGGGAGAACACTGAAGCTTTCTTT | CAWILDRENTEAFF | TRBJ1-1 | - | TRBD1 | TRBV30
TGTGCCAGCAGTGAAGCACGGAGCTCTGGAAACACCATATATTTT | CASSEARSSGNTIYF | TRBJ1-3 | - | - | TRBV2
TGTGCCAGCAGTTTAGAACAGGGGGTCGCGAACACTGAAGCTTTCTTT | CASSLEQGVANTEAFF | TRBJ1-1 | - | TRBD1 | TRBV27
TGTGCCAGCAGTCCCAACTCGGGGGGCGGGGAGCTGTTTTTT | CASSPNSGGGELFF | TRBJ2-2 | - | TRBD2 | TRBV9
TGTGCCATCAGTGAGCAGGGGGGCGCCAATGAAGCTTTCTTT | CAISEQGGANEAFF | TRBJ1-1 | - | TRBD1 | TRBV10-3
TGTGCCAGCAGCTTGCGGACAGGGGACAGGGGAGAGACCCAGTACTTC | CASSLRTGDRGETQYF | TRBJ2-5 | once | TRBD1 | TRBV5-6
TGTGCCATCAGTGAGCCCATCTATGGGGGCCCCTATGAGCAGTTCTTC | CAISEPIYGGPYEQFF | TRBJ2-1 | - | - | TRBV10-3
TGTGCCAGTAGGGACAAAACTAACTATGGCTACACCTTC | CASRDKTNYGYTF | TRBJ1-2 | - | - | TRBV6-1
TGTGCCAGCAGTTTATTCGAGGGGGCGGGGGATACGCAGTATTTT | CASSLFEGAGDTQYF | TRBJ2-3 | once | - | TRBV27
TGTGCCAGCAGTTATTCGACAGGGGGTAACTATGGCTACACCTTC | CASSYSTGGNYGYTF | TRBJ1-2 | - | TRBD1 | TRBV6-5
TGCGCCAGCAGCTCGGGACAGGGGAACACCGGGGGGCTGTTTTTT | CASSSGQGNTGGLFF | TRBJ2-2 | - | TRBD1 | TRBV5-1
TGCGCCAGCAGCTTGGTAGCGGGGGGCTACGAGCAGTACTTC | CASSLVAGGYEQYF | TRBJ2-7 | - | TRBD2 | TRBV5-1
TGTGCCACGGGAGGGGCAGGAAGCACCGGGGAGCTGTTTTTT | CATGGAGSTGELFF | TRBJ2-2 | - | TRBD2 | TRBV19
TGCGCCAGCAGCTTGGATGTTGGGGGGGCGGACCAAGAGACCCAGTACTTC | CASSLDVGGADQETQYF | TRBJ2-5 | - | - | TRBV5-1
TGTGCCAGCAGTTTTTTACTGCGAGGGGGGGGCCGGAACACAGATACGCAGTATTTT | CASSFLLRGGGRNTDTQYF | TRBJ2-3 | - | - | TRBV27
TGTGCCAGCAGTCCGACAGGGGTGAGCAATCAGCCCCAGCATTTT | CASSPTGVSNQPQHF | TRBJ1-5 | once | TRBD1 | TRBV6-1
TGTGCCAGCAACCTAGGGGGGGTGTCGCCCCTCCACTTT | CASNLGGVSPLHF | TRBJ1-6 | - | - | TRBV7-8
TGTGCCAGCAGCGTAGGCGGGGGCGGGTCAGATACGCAGTATTTT | CASSVGGGGSDTQYF | TRBJ2-3 | once | - | TRBV9
TGTGCCAGCAGAGTAGCGGGGGGGATCCAAGAGACCCAGTACTTC | CASRVAGGIQETQYF | TRBJ2-5 | - | TRBD2 | TRBV2
TGTTCCAGCAGCTCCGCCGCGGACAGACCCTACGAGCAGTACTTC | CSSSSAADRPYEQYF | TRBJ2-7 | - | - | TRBV7-9
TGCGCCAGCAGCCAGGCGAGCGGGGCCAACGTCCTGACTTTC | CASSQASGANVLTF | TRBJ2-6 | - | - | TRBV5-1
TGTGCCAGCAGCCCCGCCGGGACAGGGCGGTCACCCCTCCACTTT | CASSPAGTGRSPLHF | TRBJ1-6 | - | TRBD1 | TRBV2
TGCGCCAGCAGCTTGGCCGGTTCAGGGTTGGAGACCCAGTACTTC | CASSLAGSGLETQYF | TRBJ2-5 | - | - | TRBV5-1
TGCGCCAGCACCACCGTGGCGGGGGGGACTGAAGCTTTCTTT | CASTTVAGGTEAFF | TRBJ1-1 | - | - | TRBV5-1
TGTGCCAGCAGTTACGGCTCAGGACGGGGTGAAAAACTGTTTTTT | CASSYGSGRGEKLFF | TRBJ1-4 | - | - | TRBV6-5
TGTGCCAGTAGCCGAGCAGGGGTCTCCTACGAGCAGTACTTC | CASSRAGVSYEQYF | TRBJ2-7 | - | - | TRBV18
TGTGCCGGCCTGGCCAATGGAGATACGCAGTATTTT | CAGLANGDTQYF | TRBJ2-3 | once | - | TRBV7-9
TGTGCCAGCAGAGAGGAGGAATCAAACAATGAGCAGTTCTTC | CASREEESNNEQFF | TRBJ2-1 | once | - | TRBV2
TGTGCCAGCAGCTCTGGGACACCTGGGGCTTTCTTT | CASSSGTPGAFF | TRBJ1-1 | - | - | TRBV7-8
TGTGCCAGCAGCTTCGCAGGTGGTGGAAGAGGCTACACCTTC | CASSFAGGGRGYTF | TRBJ1-2 | - | - | TRBV7-9
TGTGCCAGCAGCTCCCCCATGGTGAGGACCTACGAGCAGTACTTC | CASSSPMVRTYEQYF | TRBJ2-7 | - | - | TRBV11-1
TGCGCCAGCAGCTTGGACATGTTCCCCGGAAACACCATATATTTT | CASSLDMFPGNTIYF | TRBJ1-3 | - | - | TRBV5-1
TGCACCAGCACCGCGGGGGTCGGGTGGGAGACCCAGTACTTC | CTSTAGVGWETQYF | TRBJ2-5 | - | - | TRBV1
TGTGCCAGCAGCCCGTTCGGGAGCAATCAGCCCCAGCATTTT | CASSPFGSNQPQHF | TRBJ1-5 | - | - | TRBV11-2
TGTGCCAGCAGTGGTGCGACAGCAATCTATGGCTACACCTTC | CASSGATAIYGYTF | TRBJ1-2 | - | - | TRBV25-1
TGTGCCAGCAGTCCAGGACTAGCGGGGGCCTCGCAAGAGACCCAGTACTTC | CASSPGLAGASQETQYF | TRBJ2-5 | - | TRBD2 | TRBV2
TGTGCCAGCAGCTTCTCCAGGGCCTACGAGCAGTACTTC | CASSFSRAYEQYF | TRBJ2-7 | - | - | TRBV7-9
TGTGCCAGCAGCCCCCAAGCCGGGACAAACTACGAGCAGTACTTC | CASSPQAGTNYEQYF | TRBJ2-7 | - | - | TRBV7-3
TGTGCCAGCTCACCAGGCTTGATTACAGGGACGAACACTGAAGCTTTCTTT | CASSPGLITGTNTEAFF | TRBJ1-1 | once | - | TRBV18
TGTGCCAGCAGTTCTAGCGGGGGGGCTGGTTTGGTGGGAAGTGGGGCCAACGTCCTGACTTTC | CASSSSGGAGLVGSGANVLTF | TRBJ2-6 | - | TRBD2 | TRBV27